The 2 T cell receptor beta chains presented below share a single source sample, sequenced in a study of cytomegalovirus exposure and HLA in healthy donors. Sequencing used immunoSEQ multiplex PCR; TCRdb keeps in-frame clones, though not all of them. The sample lists fewer than 400,000 clones, over 75% seen once, with more than 0.95% in the top ten. Sequences were obtained from PBMCs. Every receptor here comes from a man aged 25 to 40 in good health and CMV-seronegative.

The chain recombines TRBV11-3 with TRBJ2-5; 11 positions agree with TRBD1. The ends lost 5 bases at V and 4 bases at J; junction bases unmatched: 6. From germline, CDR1 is SGHNT and CDR2 YENEEA. There are 15 residues in the CDR3. The CDR3 sequence is CASSTRTGGLETQYF. The CDR3, as DNA: TGTGCCAGCAGCACTCGGACAGGGGGCTTAGAGACCCAGTACTTC.

The CDR3 here is CSVDIQNTGELFF. The DNA for the CDR3 is TGCAGCGTTGATATACAGAACACCGGGGAGCTGTTTTTT. The chain is built from TRBV29-1 and TRBJ2-2; D is unresolved. CDR3 length: 13 amino acids. The V end was cut by 3 bases, the J end by 1 base, with 6 bases between. Per the germline V gene, CDR1 is SQVTM and CDR2 is ANQGSEA.